The rows below give T cell receptor beta chains drawn from one sample of a study of blood T cells in healthy people across ages. TCRdb passed the 5' RACE reads through MiXCR, listing each CDR3 protein once. The data show some 1.4 million distinct CDR3 sequences, 42% seen once. Sequencing used blood. The receptors derive from a woman aged 18-35 years in good health. Both conserved end residues are part of each CDR3. Each record gives: J gene, V gene, D gene, clone size, CDR3 protein, CDR3 DNA. The D gene is left open where the match is weak. Clone size is stated in some rows and not others, as once, few, many or a class when expanded.

TRBJ1-1	TRBV10-3	NA	many	CASRRNTEAFF	TGTGCCTCCCGCCGGAACACTGAAGCTTTCTTT
TRBJ2-1	TRBV7-9	NA	NA	CASSPGSGRYNEQFF	TGTGCCAGCAGTCCTGGGAGCGGCCGATACAATGAGCAGTTCTTC
TRBJ2-1	TRBV20-1	NA	once	CSARASGGPYNEQFF	TGCAGTGCTAGAGCCTCCGGGGGTCCTTACAATGAGCAGTTCTTC
TRBJ2-5	TRBV25-1	NA	few	CASSEGQTISPETQYF	TGTGCCAGCAGTGAGGGGCAGACAATTTCCCCGGAGACCCAGTACTTC
TRBJ2-7	TRBV14	NA	NA	CASSQDMGEQYF	TGTGCCAGCAGCCAAGACATGGGCGAGCAGTACTTC
TRBJ2-6	TRBV7-6	NA	NA	CASSLEGLTPSGANVLTF	TGTGCCAGCAGCTTAGAAGGTCTAACCCCCTCTGGGGCCAACGTCCTGACTTTC
TRBJ1-2	TRBV27	NA	NA	CASSFEGTPFYGYTF	TGTGCCAGCAGTTTCGAAGGGACCCCGTTCTATGGCTACACCTTC
TRBJ2-1	TRBV12-3/TRBV12-4	TRBD2	NA	CASTGGGTNNEQFF	TGTGCCAGCACGGGGGGAGGCACAAACAATGAGCAGTTCTTC
TRBJ2-3	TRBV12-3/TRBV12-4	TRBD2	NA	CASRPGLAGVTDTQYF	TGTGCCAGCAGACCGGGACTAGCGGGGGTCACAGATACGCAGTATTTT
TRBJ2-7	TRBV7-2	NA	NA	CASSLVPSDSSYEQYF	TGTGCCAGCAGCTTAGTGCCTAGCGACAGCTCCTACGAGCAGTACTTC
TRBJ2-1	TRBV7-9	TRBD2	NA	CASSRGGGNNEQFF	TGTGCCAGCAGCCGCGGCGGGGGAAACAATGAGCAGTTCTTC
TRBJ2-5	TRBV20-1	TRBD2	NA	CSGARFTSGIRETQYF	TGCAGTGGGGCGCGATTCACTAGCGGGATTAGAGAGACCCAGTACTTC
TRBJ1-5	TRBV3-1	NA	few	CASSQEGGLRAQHF	TGTGCCAGCAGCCAAGAAGGGGGGTTGAGGGCCCAGCATTTT
TRBJ2-1	TRBV5-1	NA	few	CASSLAGTREQFF	TGCGCCAGCAGCTTGGCCGGGACGCGAGAGCAGTTCTTC
TRBJ1-5	TRBV6-5	NA	NA	CASSYSGRGGNQPQHF	TGTGCCAGCAGTTACTCAGGGAGGGGAGGCAATCAGCCCCAGCATTTT
TRBJ1-2	TRBV18	NA	few	CASSPLLGQNYGYTF	TGTGCCAGCTCACCCTTACTTGGACAGAACTATGGCTACACCTTC
TRBJ2-7	TRBV7-8	NA	NA	CASSPGSEPYEQYF	TGTGCCAGCAGCCCAGGGAGCGAACCCTACGAGCAGTACTTC
TRBJ1-2	TRBV27	NA	NA	CACSLISGNSAYGYTF	TGTGCCTGCAGTCTCATATCAGGCAACTCGGCCTATGGCTACACCTTC
TRBJ2-3	TRBV7-2	NA	NA	CASSLDEGGGADTDTQYF	TGTGCCAGCAGCTTAGATGAGGGTGGGGGGGCGGACACAGATACGCAGTATTTT
TRBJ1-6	TRBV6-6	NA	NA	CAIISGLGSPLHF	TGTGCCATCATAAGCGGTTTGGGTTCACCCCTCCACTTT
TRBJ2-5	TRBV14	NA	few	CASSGELYGETQYF	TGTGCCAGCAGCGGGGAGTTATACGGAGAGACCCAGTACTTC
TRBJ2-5	TRBV7-3	NA	NA	CASSVLGPNEQYF	TGTGCCAGCAGCGTCCTCGGTCCTAATGAGCAGTACTTC
TRBJ2-7	TRBV20-1	NA	NA	CSASRVYEQYF	TGCAGTGCTAGTCGGGTATACGAGCAGTACTTC
TRBJ2-1	TRBV6-2/TRBV6-3	NA	NA	CASSYQRPGYSNEQFF	TGTGCCAGCAGTTATCAACGGCCAGGGTACTCCAATGAGCAGTTCTTC
TRBJ2-3	TRBV11-2	NA	NA	CASSLGGTLLNTQYF	TGTGCCAGCAGCCTGGGGGGTACCCTGCTAAATACGCAGTATTTT
TRBJ2-2	TRBV3-1	TRBD2	NA	CASSLLAEDTGELFF	TGTGCCAGCAGCCTACTAGCGGAGGACACCGGGGAGCTGTTTTTT
TRBJ1-1	TRBV6-5	NA	NA	CASSEGTWDTEAFF	TGTGCCAGCAGTGAAGGGACTTGGGACACTGAAGCTTTCTTT
TRBJ1-2	TRBV6-6	NA	NA	CASSNRALNYGYTF	TGTGCCAGCAGCAACCGGGCTCTTAACTATGGCTACACCTTC
TRBJ2-6	TRBV10-3	NA	few	CAITVGPPGHGSGANVLTF	TGTGCCATCACAGTGGGCCCCCCGGGCCATGGGTCTGGGGCCAACGTCCTGACTTTC
TRBJ1-2	TRBV28	NA	NA	CASSFLSKGYGYTF	TGTGCCAGCAGTTTCCTATCTAAGGGCTATGGCTACACCTTC
TRBJ1-5	TRBV11-2	NA	NA	CASSPNRHQPQHF	TGTGCCAGCAGCCCTAACAGGCATCAGCCCCAGCATTTT
TRBJ1-2	TRBV27	NA	NA	CASSLINQQGRTYVYTF	TGTGCCAGCAGCCTAATCAACCAACAGGGCCGGACCTATGTCTACACCTTC
TRBJ2-7	TRBV3-1	TRBD2	NA	CASSQGLAGGNEQYF	TGTGCCAGCAGCCAAGGACTAGCGGGGGGGAATGAGCAGTACTTC
TRBJ1-1	TRBV9	NA	few	CASSVAMNTEAFF	TGTGCCAGCAGTGTCGCGATGAACACTGAAGCTTTCTTT
TRBJ2-4	TRBV27	NA	NA	CASSTGTGRLAKNIQYF	TGTGCCAGCAGTACCGGGACCGGGCGTTTAGCCAAAAACATTCAGTACTTC